Listed here are 21 T cell receptor beta chains from one sample, sequenced in a study of cytomegalovirus exposure and HLA in healthy donors. Repertoires were generated with immunoSEQ multiplex PCR, while TCRdb's copy carries only in-frame clones and drops some. The sample lists about 120,000 clones; nearly 90% were seen once. Sequencing was done on a sample of PBMCs. The receptors shown here come from a young woman in good health and CMV-seronegative.

The rearrangement links TRBV6-1 to TRBJ1-5, with unresolved D. Per germline, CDR1 MNHNS and CDR2 SASEGT. The V end lost 5 bases, the J end lost 3 bases, and 11 bases lay between the germline ends. This CDR3 region has 14 residues. The CDR3 DNA sequence: TGTGCCAGCAGTCTAACAGTGAACAATCAGCCCCAGCATTTT. Residues: CASSLTVNNQPQHF.

The V call is TRBV7-9, the J call TRBJ2-2, with TRBD2 as a possible D gene (5 bases). Trimming pared 2 bases from V and 4 bases from J, leaving 5 bases between. CDR1 and CDR2 (germline): SEHNR, FQNEAQ (reference sequence). This CDR3 is built from 13 residues. The CDR3 reads CASSLRGTGELFF. DNA for the CDR3: TGTGCCAGCAGCTTACGGGGCACCGGGGAGCTGTTTTTT.

This chain links TRBV7-9 with TRBJ1-2, with D possibly being TRBD1 (5 bases). The V end lost 1 base, the J end lost 4 bases, and 7 bases lay between the germline ends. The CDR3 consists of 13 residues. Germline V gives CDR1 SEHNR, CDR2 FQNEAQ (reference sequence). The CDR3 spells CASSLGGLYGYTF. The CDR3 DNA sequence: TGTGCCAGCAGCTTAGGGGGACTCTATGGCTACACCTTC.

The chain joins TRBV19 to TRBJ1-2; unclear D gene. CDR1 is LNHDA and CDR2 is SQIVND in the germline V gene (reference sequence). Trimming took off 3 bases at V and 8 bases at J, with 7 bases between the two ends. The CDR3 covers 11 residues. The CDR3 region is CASSIGVGYTF. The CDR3 coding sequence is TGTGCCAGTAGTATTGGAGTAGGCTACACCTTC.

This sequence joins TRBV25-1 and TRBJ2-3, with 7 bases that match TRBD1. V lost 5 bases, J lost 2 bases, and 1 base stayed unmatched. Germline lookup yields CDR1 MGHDK and CDR2 SYGVNS. The CDR3 has 13 residues. CDR3 sequence reads: CASSQGVTDTQYF. In nucleotides, the CDR3 is TGTGCCAGCAGTCAGGGGGTCACAGATACGCAGTATTTT.

J is TRBJ2-1 and V is TRBV7-7; 10 bases line up with TRBD2. Germline loops: CDR1 SSHAT, CDR2 FNYEAQ (reference sequence). This CDR3 contains 17 residues. Germline trimming cut 5 bases from V and 10 bases from J; bases unmatched to any gene: 17. The chain's CDR3 is CASSPKAGTSVRGEQFF. The DNA of the CDR3 is TGTGCCAGCAGCCCTAAAGCCGGGACTAGCGTCAGAGGGGAGCAGTTCTTC.

V is TRBV9 and J is TRBJ1-2, with a weak D call TRBD1 (6 bases). The germline CDR1 and CDR2 sequences are SGDLS and YYNGEE. Deletions cut 1 base from V and 8 bases from J, with 15 bases between. The CDR3 runs 14 residues. DNA of the CDR3: TGTGCCAGCAGCGTAAATTCAGGGGATGGCGGCTACACCTTC. It specifies CASSVNSGDGGYTF.

The gene calls are TRBV6-1 and TRBJ2-7; perhaps TRBD1 as D (5 bases). V gave up 5 bases and J gave up 0 bases, with 11 bases separating them. Germline CDR1 is MNHNS and CDR2 is SASEGT. The CDR3 has 14 amino acids. The CDR3 DNA reads TGTGCCAGCAGTCCCATGGACACCTCCTACGAGCAGTACTTC. It is translated as CASSPMDTSYEQYF.

This clone was seen just once. V usage is TRBV2 and J usage is TRBJ2-7; possible D gene TRBD1, 5 bases. V dropped 8 bases and J dropped 7 bases, with 9 bases sitting between them. The CDR3 runs to 10 residues. CDR1 and CDR2 (germline): SNHLY, FYNNEI. This CDR3 reads CASANREQYV. The CDR3 DNA reads as TGTGCCAGCGCTAACAGGGAGCAGTACGTC.

This clone was detected only once. V gene TRBV6-5 combines with J gene TRBJ2-4; 9 nucleotides agree with TRBD1. Germline V gene lookup returns CDR1 MNHEY and CDR2 SVGAGI. The trim removed 10 bases at V and 9 bases at J, leaving 7 bases unmatched. The CDR3 runs to 12 residues. The CDR3 sequence is CATRTGDGIQYF. For the CDR3, the DNA is TGTGCCACCCGGACAGGGGACGGCATTCAGTACTTC.

This clone came up once. The chain joins TRBV19 to TRBJ1-1; the D is unclear. This CDR3 comprises 13 residues. Germline values: CDR1 LNHDA, CDR2 SQIVND (reference sequence). Between the trimmed V and J ends, which lost 3 bases and 1 base, there was a span of 6 bases. The CDR3 loop is CASSIGPNTEAFF. DNA of the CDR3: TGTGCCAGTAGTATTGGCCCGAACACTGAAGCTTTCTTT.

The chain recombines TRBV6-4 with TRBJ2-3, with TRBD2 identical over 9 bases. There are 16 residues in the CDR3. CDR1 is MRHNA, CDR2 SNTAGT, per germline. With 0 bases clipped from V and 2 bases from J, the junction kept 3 bases outside the gene matches. DNA of the CDR3: TGTGCCAGCAGTGACTCGTCTAGCGGGAACACAGATACGCAGTATTTT. Its translation: CASSDSSSGNTDTQYF.

The J gene is TRBJ1-2, the V gene TRBV19; 9 bases align to TRBD1. With 7 bases clipped from V and 4 bases from J, the junction kept 7 bases outside the gene matches. The CDR3 is 14 amino acids. Germline CDR1 and CDR2: LNHDA and SQIVND (reference sequence). The CDR3 loop is CASTTTGGVYGYTF. CDR3 coding DNA: TGTGCCAGTACTACTACAGGGGGCGTCTATGGCTACACCTTC.

The V gene is TRBV27, the J gene TRBJ2-2; 10 bases agree with TRBD2. The CDR3 totals 16 residues. The germline gives CDR1 MNHEY, CDR2 SMNVEV (reference sequence). With 3 bases clipped from V and 6 bases from J, the junction kept 7 bases outside the gene matches. The CDR3 bases are TGTGCCAGCAGTTTTTCTCGGCTAGCGGGAGCCGGGGAGCTGTTTTTT. Translation: CASSFSRLAGAGELFF.

The rearrangement links TRBV23-1 to TRBJ1-6; no definite D call. TRBV23-1 is an open reading frame, and its role is uncertain. Trimming removed 6 bases at V and 0 bases at J, with 9 bases between. This CDR3 is 15 amino acids long. For the CDR3, the DNA is TGCGCCAGCAGACGGCCGGGCTCCTATAATTCACCCCTCCACTTT. As protein: CASRRPGSYNSPLHF.

In this sample, this clone turned up a few times. The DNA of the CDR3 is TGTGCCAGCAGCCAAGATATCGACACCCCGGGAGCAACTAATGAAAAACTGTTTTTT. Encoded protein: CASSQDIDTPGATNEKLFF. The J gene is TRBJ1-4, the V gene TRBV4-2; D unresolved. The CDR3 contains 19 residues. Trimming shortened V by 0 bases and J by 0 bases, and 17 bases separated the two germline ends. Germline V CDR1 and CDR2: LGHNA, YNFKEQ.

The genes are TRBV11-2 and TRBJ1-5; unclear D gene. CDR1 is SGHAT and CDR2 is FQNNGV in the germline V gene. The CDR3 is made up of 18 amino acids. V lost 3 bases, J lost 2 bases, and 20 bases lay in between. CDR3 bases: TGTGCCAGCAGCTTGCTTTCAGGTTATGGGTCTCGCAATCAGCCCCAGCATTTT. Its translation is CASSLLSGYGSRNQPQHF.

The sample holds a few counts of this clone. As DNA, the CDR3 is TGTGCCAGCTCACCACCTAGCGGGAATAACAATGAGCAGTTCTTC. Protein product: CASSPPSGNNNEQFF. This sequence joins TRBV18 and TRBJ2-1; 8 bases match TRBD2. Germline V gives CDR1 KGHSH, CDR2 LQKENI. The trim removed 0 bases at V and 5 bases at J, leaving 3 bases unmatched. The CDR3 has 15 residues.

This CDR3 is CASSVGQGAWEQYF. The CDR3 DNA reads as TGTGCCAGCAGCGTTGGACAGGGGGCATGGGAGCAGTACTTC. The chain joins TRBV9 to TRBJ2-7, with 11 bases fitting TRBD1. Germline loops: CDR1 SGDLS, CDR2 YYNGEE. The J segment lost 7 bases and the V segment lost 2 bases, leaving 5 bases of the junction unmatched. This CDR3 contains 14 residues.

The rearrangement joins TRBV2 to TRBJ1-1, with 9 bases lining up with TRBD1. Germline loops: CDR1 SNHLY, CDR2 FYNNEI. This CDR3 contains 16 residues. Trimming removed 6 bases from V and 2 bases from J; junction bases left unmatched: 10. The CDR3 DNA is TGTGCCAGCAGGGCTTTCTACAGGGGGCTAAACACTGAAGCTTTCTTT. It is translated as CASRAFYRGLNTEAFF.

The chain joins TRBV5-5 to TRBJ1-1; D is possibly TRBD1 (5 bases). V dropped 2 bases and J dropped 4 bases, with 15 bases sitting between them. CDR1 and CDR2 from the germline V gene are SGHKS and YYEKEE (reference sequence). The CDR3 runs to 15 residues. CDR3 region: CASSLPGAFSTEAFF. Written as DNA, the CDR3 is TGTGCCAGCAGCTTACCTGGGGCTTTTAGCACTGAAGCTTTCTTT. Variable domain in full (rest from reference TRBV5-5 and TRBJ1-1): DAGVTQSPTHLIKTRGQQVTLRCSPISGHKSVSWYQQVLGQGPQFIFQYYEKEERGRGNFPDRFSARQFPNYSSELNVNALLLGDSALYLCASSLPGAFSTEAFFGQGTRLTVV.